This is a list of T cell receptor beta chains from one sample in a study of shared clonotypes between healthy human individuals. The method was immunoSEQ multiplex PCR; TCRdb's version includes in-frame clones alone and lacks a portion of them. This sample has hundreds of thousands of clones, with approximately 96% found just once. The sample was naive CD8+ T cells sorted from blood. The receptor set was obtained from a man under 40 in good health. Each CDR3 is given with its conserved first and last residue. Each record gives: CDR3 protein, CDR3 DNA, clone size, V gene, J gene, D gene, CDR3 length. The D gene is left open where the match is weak. The size of a clone is reported for some rows only, either as once, few or many, or as a class for expanded clones.

CDR3 protein: CASTSEGDTGNEQFF
CDR3 DNA: TGTGCCAGCACCAGTGAGGGCGACACCGGGAATGAGCAGTTCTTC
clone size: .
V gene: TRBV7-9
J gene: TRBJ2-1
D gene: .
CDR3 length: 15

CDR3 protein: CASSHYRVPNEQFF
CDR3 DNA: TGTGCCAGCAGTCACTACAGGGTACCCAATGAGCAGTTCTTC
clone size: .
V gene: TRBV11-3
J gene: TRBJ2-1
D gene: .
CDR3 length: 14

CDR3 protein: CSVVPRDTSSYEQYF
CDR3 DNA: TGCAGCGTTGTACCCCGGGACACCTCATCCTACGAGCAGTACTTC
clone size: .
V gene: TRBV29-1
J gene: TRBJ2-7
D gene: .
CDR3 length: 15

CDR3 protein: CASSLRGPYEQYF
CDR3 DNA: TGTGCCAGCAGCTTAAGGGGACCCTACGAGCAGTACTTC
clone size: few
V gene: TRBV11-2
J gene: TRBJ2-7
D gene: .
CDR3 length: 13

CDR3 protein: CASSLGPLQGSVETQYF
CDR3 DNA: TGTGCCAGCAGCTTAGGCCCTCTACAGGGAAGTGTGGAGACCCAGTACTTC
clone size: once
V gene: TRBV11-3
J gene: TRBJ2-5
D gene: .
CDR3 length: 17

CDR3 protein: CASSESNSRPPDGQYF
CDR3 DNA: TGCGCCAGCAGTGAGTCGAATAGTCGGCCTCCAGACGGGCAGTACTTC
clone size: .
V gene: TRBV10-1
J gene: TRBJ2-7
D gene: .
CDR3 length: 16

CDR3 protein: CASSSTDYSTDTQYF
CDR3 DNA: TGTGCCAGCAGTTCGACAGATTATAGCACAGATACGCAGTATTTT
clone size: .
V gene: TRBV27
J gene: TRBJ2-3
D gene: .
CDR3 length: 15

CDR3 protein: CSVEVQGSEAFF
CDR3 DNA: TGCAGCGTTGAAGTTCAGGGGTCTGAAGCTTTCTTT
clone size: .
V gene: TRBV29-1
J gene: TRBJ1-1
D gene: .
CDR3 length: 12

CDR3 protein: CASSETGTGNNDGNQPQHF
CDR3 DNA: TGTGCCAGCAGTGAAACCGGGACAGGGAATAATGATGGCAATCAGCCCCAGCATTTT
clone size: .
V gene: TRBV2
J gene: TRBJ1-5
D gene: TRBD1
CDR3 length: 19

CDR3 protein: CASSSSGAGEQYF
CDR3 DNA: TGTGCCAGCAGTTCTTCAGGGGCGGGGGAGCAGTACTTC
clone size: .
V gene: TRBV27
J gene: TRBJ2-7
D gene: .
CDR3 length: 13

CDR3 protein: CASSLGDRAYNEQFF
CDR3 DNA: TGTGCCAGCAGTTTAGGGGACAGAGCCTACAATGAGCAGTTCTTC
clone size: .
V gene: TRBV27
J gene: TRBJ2-1
D gene: TRBD1
CDR3 length: 15

CDR3 protein: CASSLALAGYEQYF
CDR3 DNA: TGTGCCAGCAGCTTGGCTCTAGCTGGCTACGAGCAGTACTTC
clone size: .
V gene: TRBV5-6
J gene: TRBJ2-7
D gene: .
CDR3 length: 14

CDR3 protein: CASSLDRDSTDTQYF
CDR3 DNA: TGCGCCAGCAGCCTCGACAGAGACAGCACAGATACGCAGTATTTT
clone size: .
V gene: TRBV5-1
J gene: TRBJ2-3
D gene: .
CDR3 length: 15

CDR3 protein: CASSLRQGTNEKLFF
CDR3 DNA: TGTGCCAGCAGTTTACGACAGGGAACTAATGAAAAACTGTTTTTT
clone size: .
V gene: TRBV27
J gene: TRBJ1-4
D gene: TRBD1
CDR3 length: 15

CDR3 protein: CASSQGQFSYEQYF
CDR3 DNA: TGCGCCAGCAGCCAAGGACAGTTCTCCTACGAGCAGTACTTC
clone size: .
V gene: TRBV4-3
J gene: TRBJ2-7
D gene: .
CDR3 length: 14

CDR3 protein: CASGDSLNRGTIYF
CDR3 DNA: TGTGCCAGCGGAGACAGCCTAAATAGAGGCACCATATATTTT
clone size: .
V gene: TRBV7-9
J gene: TRBJ1-3
D gene: .
CDR3 length: 14

CDR3 protein: CASSLLNTDTQYF
CDR3 DNA: TGTGCCAGCAGTCTCCTCAACACAGATACGCAGTATTTT
clone size: .
V gene: TRBV6-5
J gene: TRBJ2-3
D gene: .
CDR3 length: 13

CDR3 protein: CASSLRRGPWTEAFF
CDR3 DNA: TGTGCCAGCAGCCTCCGACGGGGGCCCTGGACTGAAGCTTTCTTT
clone size: once
V gene: TRBV14
J gene: TRBJ1-1
D gene: .
CDR3 length: 15

CDR3 protein: CAGSGVASGYEQYF
CDR3 DNA: TGTGCCGGGAGCGGGGTAGCGTCCGGCTACGAGCAGTACTTC
clone size: .
V gene: TRBV6-6
J gene: TRBJ2-7
D gene: TRBD2
CDR3 length: 14

CDR3 protein: CASRGVSGGFPIEQFF
CDR3 DNA: TGTGCCAGCAGGGGGGTATCAGGAGGATTCCCGATAGAGCAGTTCTTC
clone size: .
V gene: TRBV7-9
J gene: TRBJ2-1
D gene: .
CDR3 length: 16

CDR3 protein: CASAQVANQPQHF
CDR3 DNA: TGTGCCAGCGCCCAGGTAGCTAATCAGCCCCAGCATTTT
clone size: .
V gene: TRBV6-6
J gene: TRBJ1-5
D gene: .
CDR3 length: 13

CDR3 protein: CASSLARRPGKETQYF
CDR3 DNA: TGTGCCAGCAGCTTAGCGCGGCGTCCGGGAAAAGAGACCCAGTACTTC
clone size: .
V gene: TRBV7-9
J gene: TRBJ2-5
D gene: .
CDR3 length: 16

CDR3 protein: CASSLYRGGLESYEQYF
CDR3 DNA: TGTGCCAGCAGTTTATACCGAGGGGGGTTAGAGTCCTACGAGCAGTACTTC
clone size: .
V gene: TRBV28
J gene: TRBJ2-7
D gene: .
CDR3 length: 17

CDR3 protein: CASSFLETQYF
CDR3 DNA: TGTGCCAGCAGCTTCTTGGAGACCCAGTACTTC
clone size: .
V gene: TRBV11-2
J gene: TRBJ2-5
D gene: .
CDR3 length: 11

CDR3 protein: CASSYEGEETQYF
CDR3 DNA: TGTGCCAGCAGTTACGAGGGGGAAGAGACCCAGTACTTC
clone size: .
V gene: TRBV6-5
J gene: TRBJ2-5
D gene: .
CDR3 length: 13

CDR3 protein: CASSYFGGGTDTQYF
CDR3 DNA: TGTGCCAGCAGTTACTTTGGCGGGGGCACAGATACGCAGTATTTT
clone size: .
V gene: TRBV6-6
J gene: TRBJ2-3
D gene: .
CDR3 length: 15

CDR3 protein: CSVEDLADTQYF
CDR3 DNA: TGCAGCGTTGAAGACCTAGCGGATACGCAGTATTTT
clone size: few
V gene: TRBV29-1
J gene: TRBJ2-3
D gene: .
CDR3 length: 12

CDR3 protein: CASSQLGGRESSYEQYF
CDR3 DNA: TGTGCCAGCAGCCAACTGGGGGGGAGGGAATCGTCCTACGAGCAGTACTTC
clone size: once
V gene: TRBV4-2
J gene: TRBJ2-7
D gene: TRBD2
CDR3 length: 17

CDR3 protein: CASRSLAQETQYF
CDR3 DNA: TGTGCCAGCAGGAGTCTAGCCCAAGAGACCCAGTACTTC
clone size: .
V gene: TRBV14
J gene: TRBJ2-5
D gene: .
CDR3 length: 13

CDR3 protein: CASSAGTSGYEQYF
CDR3 DNA: TGTGCCAGCAGTGCCGGGACTAGCGGATACGAGCAGTACTTC
clone size: .
V gene: TRBV27
J gene: TRBJ2-7
D gene: TRBD2
CDR3 length: 14

CDR3 protein: CAISGGAVYNEQFF
CDR3 DNA: TGTGCCATCAGTGGGGGGGCCGTTTACAATGAGCAGTTCTTC
clone size: .
V gene: TRBV10-3
J gene: TRBJ2-1
D gene: .
CDR3 length: 14

CDR3 protein: CASSLEVRTQETQYF
CDR3 DNA: TGTGCCAGCAGCTTAGAGGTCAGGACCCAAGAGACCCAGTACTTC
clone size: .
V gene: TRBV7-6
J gene: TRBJ2-5
D gene: .
CDR3 length: 15

CDR3 protein: CSVPPPATTSANEQFF
CDR3 DNA: TGCAGCGTTCCCCCCCCCGCTACGACTAGTGCCAATGAGCAGTTCTTC
clone size: .
V gene: TRBV29-1
J gene: TRBJ2-1
D gene: .
CDR3 length: 16

CDR3 protein: CASSPDTIVPPTYEQYF
CDR3 DNA: TGTGCCAGCAGTCCAGATACCATAGTACCACCGACCTACGAGCAGTACTTC
clone size: .
V gene: TRBV2
J gene: TRBJ2-7
D gene: .
CDR3 length: 17

CDR3 protein: CASSPELAGVLYNEQFF
CDR3 DNA: TGTGCCAGCAGCCCAGAACTAGCGGGAGTCTTGTACAATGAGCAGTTCTTC
clone size: .
V gene: TRBV4-2
J gene: TRBJ2-1
D gene: TRBD2
CDR3 length: 17

CDR3 protein: CASSLTGLDAFF
CDR3 DNA: TGTGCCAGCAGCTTGACCGGACTGGACGCTTTCTTT
clone size: .
V gene: TRBV5-4
J gene: TRBJ1-1
D gene: .
CDR3 length: 12

CDR3 protein: CSVVRTTYNEQFF
CDR3 DNA: TGCAGCGTTGTTCGGACAACCTACAATGAGCAGTTCTTC
clone size: .
V gene: TRBV29-1
J gene: TRBJ2-1
D gene: .
CDR3 length: 13

CDR3 protein: CASSLHQGLSETQYF
CDR3 DNA: TGTGCCAGCAGCTTGCATCAGGGGCTGTCAGAGACCCAGTACTTC
clone size: .
V gene: TRBV5-4
J gene: TRBJ2-5
D gene: .
CDR3 length: 15

CDR3 protein: CAWSPGAGTDTQYF
CDR3 DNA: TGTGCCTGGAGTCCCGGCGCGGGCACAGATACGCAGTATTTT
clone size: once
V gene: TRBV30
J gene: TRBJ2-3
D gene: .
CDR3 length: 14

CDR3 protein: CARSRLAAYEQYF
CDR3 DNA: TGTGCCAGATCTCGACTAGCGGCCTACGAGCAGTACTTC
clone size: .
V gene: TRBV2
J gene: TRBJ2-7
D gene: TRBD2
CDR3 length: 13

CDR3 protein: CAISERYEQYF
CDR3 DNA: TGTGCCATCAGCGAACGGTACGAGCAGTACTTC
clone size: .
V gene: TRBV10-3
J gene: TRBJ2-7
D gene: .
CDR3 length: 11

CDR3 protein: CASTLSGTGDFNYGYTF
CDR3 DNA: TGTGCCAGCACCCTCTCGGGGACAGGCGACTTTAACTATGGCTACACCTTC
clone size: .
V gene: TRBV27
J gene: TRBJ1-2
D gene: TRBD1
CDR3 length: 17

CDR3 protein: CASSLADSYNSPLHF
CDR3 DNA: TGTGCCAGCTCACTTGCGGACAGTTATAATTCACCCCTCCACTTT
clone size: .
V gene: TRBV18
J gene: TRBJ1-6
D gene: .
CDR3 length: 15

CDR3 protein: CASSEWDSVAGEQYF
CDR3 DNA: TGTGCCAGCAGTGAGTGGGACAGTGTCGCTGGGGAGCAGTACTTC
clone size: .
V gene: TRBV2
J gene: TRBJ2-7
D gene: TRBD1
CDR3 length: 15

CDR3 protein: CASSSRETSAKGYEQYF
CDR3 DNA: TGTGCCAGCAGCTCCAGGGAGACTAGCGCCAAGGGCTACGAGCAGTACTTC
clone size: .
V gene: TRBV7-8
J gene: TRBJ2-7
D gene: TRBD2
CDR3 length: 17

CDR3 protein: CASSFHQAPGTEAFF
CDR3 DNA: TGTGCCAGCAGCTTTCATCAAGCCCCGGGCACTGAAGCTTTCTTT
clone size: .
V gene: TRBV7-9
J gene: TRBJ1-1
D gene: .
CDR3 length: 15

CDR3 protein: CASSKAPPGQGDLLNEKLFF
CDR3 DNA: TGTGCCAGCAGCAAAGCCCCTCCGGGACAGGGCGACCTGCTTAATGAAAAACTGTTTTTT
clone size: .
V gene: TRBV21-1
J gene: TRBJ1-4
D gene: .
CDR3 length: 20

CDR3 protein: CASSQDLAGDEQFF
CDR3 DNA: TGCGCCAGCAGCCAAGATCTAGCGGGCGATGAGCAGTTCTTC
clone size: .
V gene: TRBV4-1
J gene: TRBJ2-1
D gene: TRBD2
CDR3 length: 14

CDR3 protein: CASSPGGALYGYTF
CDR3 DNA: TGTGCCAGCAGTCCGGGGGGGGCACTCTATGGCTACACCTTC
clone size: .
V gene: TRBV27
J gene: TRBJ1-2
D gene: .
CDR3 length: 14

CDR3 protein: CASSPGGTYEQYF
CDR3 DNA: TGTGCCAGCAGCCCCGGGGGGACCTACGAGCAGTACTTC
clone size: once
V gene: TRBV7-9
J gene: TRBJ2-7
D gene: TRBD2
CDR3 length: 13

CDR3 protein: CASSLVREPYEQYF
CDR3 DNA: TGTGCCAGCAGCTTGGTAAGGGAGCCCTACGAGCAGTACTTC
clone size: once
V gene: TRBV5-6
J gene: TRBJ2-7
D gene: .
CDR3 length: 14

CDR3 protein: CASRGRPWGPEAFF
CDR3 DNA: TGTGCCAGTAGGGGCCGACCGTGGGGACCTGAAGCTTTCTTT
clone size: .
V gene: TRBV19
J gene: TRBJ1-1
D gene: .
CDR3 length: 14

CDR3 protein: CSVSGGPYNEQFF
CDR3 DNA: TGCAGCGTATCGGGAGGGCCTTACAATGAGCAGTTCTTC
clone size: .
V gene: TRBV29-1
J gene: TRBJ2-1
D gene: TRBD2
CDR3 length: 13